The clone carrying this T cell receptor beta chain came up a few times. The sample belongs to a study of blood T cell repertoires in COVID-19. Whole-study context: Italy, Spain and the United States were the sources of the convalescent and acute COVID-19 samples. Sources were T cells, B-cell-depleted T cells, or PBMCs; the material itself was cDNA or gDNA.

Here immunoSEQ multiplex PCR was the method, and the copy in TCRdb shows in-frame clones only, minus some. Of under 300,000 clones in the sample, about four fifths were seen once. V lost 6 bases, J lost 4 bases, and 15 bases lay in between. Germline V gene sequence: CDR1 MNHEY, CDR2 SVGAGI. The CDR3 is 14 amino acids. The chain recombines TRBV6-5 with TRBJ1-1; tentatively, D is TRBD1 (5 bases). This TCR was recovered from a man aged 25 to 40 who had recovered from COVID-19. Sequencing was performed on peripheral blood. The CDR3: CASRDSTGGTEAFF. The DNA of the CDR3 is TGTGCCAGCAGAGACTCAACCGGGGGCACTGAAGCTTTCTTT.